The sequence of this T cell receptor (beta chain) was determined in a study of post-analysis software for immune sequencing data. About the study: In terms of disease course, relapsing-remitting, secondary progressive and progressive-relapsing multiple sclerosis were included. Points from the study as a whole: Significantly lower normalized Chao1 diversity was seen in multiple sclerosis patients than in controls. Strong co-clustering by F measure was seen for same-batch samples. Five or six TRBV segments, TRBV5-6, TRBV5-1 and TRBV20-1 among them, were found more frequent in patients than controls.

CDR1 is SQVTM, CDR2 ANQGSEA, per germline. The CDR3 covers 14 residues. J lost 4 bases, V lost 7 bases, and 5 bases had no gene match. Unique molecular identifiers tagged the TCR beta cDNA libraries. From approximately 0.95 to 9.8 million T cells, roughly 530,000 cDNA molecules were obtained. TCRdb ran MiXCR on the PCR reads and lists one entry per CDR3 protein. The sample has approximately 770,000 distinct CDR3 sequences, roughly 46% seen once. Notes on this clonotype: Its antigen is still unknown.

This sequence joins TRBV29-1 and TRBJ2-5, with TRBD2 identical over 14 bases. The sequence was collected from a girl aged 5-17 years with multiple sclerosis. The sample comprised blood. The CDR3 DNA sequence: TGCAGCGCCAATGGACTAGCGGGAGGAGAGACCCAGTACTTC. Translation: CSANGLAGGETQYF.